This T cell receptor (beta chain) was recovered during a study of preoperative IRX-2 immunotherapy in early breast cancer. Sequencing used immunoSEQ multiplex PCR; TCRdb keeps in-frame clones, though not all of them. This table has 30,000 to 45,000 clones, roughly 82% appearing once. The treatment was: preoperative locoregional IRX-2 cytokine immunotherapy. Samples came from a phase Ib trial of preoperative locoregional IRX-2 cytokine immunotherapy. Germline loops: CDR1 MNHGY, CDR2 SAAAGT. The CDR3 sequence is 15 residues long. V was clipped by 4 bases and J by 2 bases, with 12 bases between them. The TCR was taken from a human donor with breast cancer. V usage is TRBV6-8 and J usage is TRBJ1-3; D unresolved. Here the sequenced sample was lymph node tissue, taken after IRX-2 immunotherapy. CDR3 amino acids: CASSSLRGTGNTIYF. CDR3 DNA: TGTGCCAGCAGTTCCTTAAGAGGGACTGGAAACACCATATATTTT.